What follows is one T cell receptor (beta chain) and its context. This sample is drawn from a study of blood T cell repertoires in COVID-19. Study as a whole: COVID-19 samples from acute and convalescent phases originated in the United States, Italy and Spain. Sources were T cells, B-cell-depleted T cells, or PBMCs; the material itself was cDNA or gDNA.

Trimming stripped 5 bases from V and 7 bases from J, with 9 bases between. CDR3 length: 12 residues. The authors' processing: Reference gene primer amplification in the assay estimated nucleated cell counts. Sequencing was performed with immunoSEQ multiplex PCR; in TCRdb, only in-frame clones are kept and a portion is missing. That table is the source of V, J and clone size, and D and trimming were worked out from the DNA. The repertoire includes roughly 200,000 clones, approximately 90% of them detected once, and about 6% sits in the top ten. Sequences were obtained from peripheral blood. The chain couples TRBV12-3 or TRBV12-4 to TRBJ1-5, with D unclear. The TCR was taken from a man aged 55 to 70 who had recovered from COVID-19. As DNA, the CDR3 is TGTGCCAGCAGTCTGTCGGGACAGCCCCAGCATTTT. Residues: CASSLSGQPQHF.